What follows is one T cell receptor beta chain and its context. TCRdb's copy holds only in-frame clones and misses some; the assay was immunoSEQ multiplex PCR. The top ten clones hold roughly 2.7% of a sample with fewer than 350,000 clones, 85% of them seen once. CDR1 is MNHEY and CDR2 is SMNVEV in the germline V gene (reference sequence). The CDR3 runs to 16 residues. With V trimmed by 6 bases and J by 1 base, 11 bases remained unmatched. This specimen comes from a study of blood T cell repertoires in COVID-19. This chain joins TRBV27 and TRBJ2-7; 8 bases fit TRBD1. Material for sequencing was PBMCs or T cells enriched from blood (not recorded which). This clonotype was sampled from a woman aged 45-60 years who had recovered from COVID-19. The CDR3 sequence is CASRTRGQGESYEQYF. Here the CDR3 DNA reads TGTGCCAGCAGAACCAGAGGACAGGGTGAATCCTACGAGCAGTACTTC.